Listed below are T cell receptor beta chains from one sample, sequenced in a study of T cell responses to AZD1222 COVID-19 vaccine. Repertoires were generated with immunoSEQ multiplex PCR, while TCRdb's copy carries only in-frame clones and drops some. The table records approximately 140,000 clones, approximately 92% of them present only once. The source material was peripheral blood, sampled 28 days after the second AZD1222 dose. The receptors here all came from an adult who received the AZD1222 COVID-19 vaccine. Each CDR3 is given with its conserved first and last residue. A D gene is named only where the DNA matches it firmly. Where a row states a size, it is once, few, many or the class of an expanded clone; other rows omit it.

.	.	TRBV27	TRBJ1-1	CASSAAPTGYKAFF	TGTGCCAGCAGTGCCGCCCCGACGGGTTACAAAGCTTTCTTT
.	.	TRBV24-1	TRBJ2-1	CATSGGQFGNNEQFF	TGTGCCACCAGTGGCGGACAGTTTGGGAACAATGAGCAGTTCTTC
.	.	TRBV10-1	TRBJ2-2	CASKAGNTGELFF	TGCGCCAGCAAAGCAGGGAACACCGGGGAGCTGTTTTTT
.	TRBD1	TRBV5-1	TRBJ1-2	CASSPTGTGRGYTF	TGCGCCAGCAGCCCCACCGGGACAGGGCGAGGCTACACCTTC
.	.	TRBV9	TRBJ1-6	CASSVEAWGPDSPLHF	TGTGCCAGCAGCGTAGAGGCTTGGGGCCCAGATTCACCCCTCCACTTT
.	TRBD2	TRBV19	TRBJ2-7	CASSIGTSGLYEQYF	TGTGCCAGTAGTATAGGGACTAGCGGACTCTACGAGCAGTACTTC
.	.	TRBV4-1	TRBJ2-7	CASRKGPEQYF	TGCGCCAGCAGGAAAGGGCCCGAGCAGTACTTC
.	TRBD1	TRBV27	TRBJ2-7	CASSSHSREGDSPYEQYF	TGTGCCAGCAGTTCCCATAGCCGAGAAGGGGACAGCCCCTACGAGCAGTACTTC
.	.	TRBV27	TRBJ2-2	CASRFLAGMNTGELFF	TGTGCCAGCAGATTCCTCGCGGGAATGAACACCGGGGAGCTGTTTTTT
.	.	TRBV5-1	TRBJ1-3	CASRGAGLSDTIYF	TGCGCCAGCAGGGGGGCAGGTCTTTCGGACACCATATATTTT
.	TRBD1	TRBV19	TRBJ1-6	CASSPRDRDSPLHF	TGTGCCAGTAGTCCTCGGGACAGGGACTCACCCCTCCACTTT
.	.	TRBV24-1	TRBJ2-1	CATSDFAGEQFF	TGTGCCACCAGTGATTTTGCAGGTGAGCAGTTCTTC
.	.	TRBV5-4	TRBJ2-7	CASSLANRVNEQYF	TGCGCCAGCAGCCTCGCCAACAGGGTTAACGAGCAGTACTTC
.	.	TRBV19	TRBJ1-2	CASSIGSGYTF	TGTGCCAGTAGTATAGGCAGTGGCTACACCTTC
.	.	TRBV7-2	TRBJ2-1	CASSLGVPRGSYNEQFF	TGTGCCAGCAGCTTAGGGGTTCCACGGGGGTCCTACAATGAGCAGTTCTTC
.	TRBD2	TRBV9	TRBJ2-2	CASSATSGYTGELFF	TGTGCCAGCAGCGCGACTAGCGGGTACACCGGGGAGCTGTTTTTT
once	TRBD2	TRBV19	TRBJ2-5	CASSMAGASGAQETQYF	TGTGCCAGTAGCATGGCGGGGGCTAGCGGGGCACAAGAGACCCAGTACTTC
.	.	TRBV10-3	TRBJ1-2	CAIRGPAGNYGYTF	TGTGCCATCAGAGGGCCTGCAGGGAACTATGGCTACACCTTC
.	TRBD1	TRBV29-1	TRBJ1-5	CSARIGTGVYGPQHF	TGCAGCGCCCGAATAGGGACAGGGGTCTATGGGCCCCAGCATTTT
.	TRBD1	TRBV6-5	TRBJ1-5	CASSRQGSNQPQHF	TGTGCCAGCAGTAGACAGGGTAGTAATCAGCCCCAGCATTTT
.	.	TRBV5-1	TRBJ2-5	CASSLHHQETQYF	TGCGCCAGCAGCTTGCACCATCAAGAGACCCAGTACTTC
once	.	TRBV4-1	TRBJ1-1	CASSQGTGTMNTEAFF	TGCGCCAGCAGCCAAGGTACCGGGACAATGAACACTGAAGCTTTCTTT
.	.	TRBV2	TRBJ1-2	CASSDGGGYGYTF	TGTGCCAGCAGTGACGGGGGCGGCTATGGCTACACCTTC
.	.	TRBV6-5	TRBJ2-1	CASRHSDRAYNEQFF	TGTGCCAGCAGACACTCCGACAGAGCCTACAATGAGCAGTTCTTC
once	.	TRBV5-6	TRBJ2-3	CASSLRFTRTDTQYF	TGTGCCAGCAGCTTGAGGTTTACCCGCACAGATACGCAGTATTTT
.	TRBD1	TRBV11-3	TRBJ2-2	CASSSDRVVAGELFF	TGTGCCAGCAGCTCTGACAGGGTAGTGGCCGGGGAGCTGTTTTTT
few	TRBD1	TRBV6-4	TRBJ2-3	CASSDSTGGADTQYF	TGTGCCAGCAGTGACTCGACAGGGGGCGCAGATACGCAGTATTTT
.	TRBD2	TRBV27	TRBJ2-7	CASSLTRLAGVHEQYF	TGTGCCAGCAGTTTAACTCGACTAGCGGGAGTTCACGAGCAGTACTTC
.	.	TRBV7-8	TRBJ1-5	CASSLGWTQPQHF	TGTGCCAGCAGCTTAGGGTGGACACAGCCCCAGCATTTT
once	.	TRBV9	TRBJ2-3	CASSPRPSADRRDTQYF	TGTGCCAGCAGCCCCCGCCCTAGCGCGGATCGACGGGATACGCAGTATTTT
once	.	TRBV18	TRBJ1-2	CASSPRIGRANYGYTF	TGTGCCAGCTCACCACGGATCGGCAGAGCTAACTATGGCTACACCTTC
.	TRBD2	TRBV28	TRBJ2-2	CASRTGLAGVAGELFF	TGTGCCAGCAGGACCGGACTAGCGGGAGTTGCCGGGGAGCTGTTTTTT
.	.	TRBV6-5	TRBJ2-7	CASTSGPPDEQYF	TGTGCCAGCACGTCAGGACCCCCGGACGAGCAGTACTTC
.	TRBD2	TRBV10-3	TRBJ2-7	CAISEITSGSSYEQYF	TGTGCCATCAGTGAGATTACGAGCGGGAGCTCCTACGAGCAGTACTTC
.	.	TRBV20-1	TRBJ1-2	CSARTAGYTF	TGCAGTGCTAGAACCGCCGGCTACACCTTC
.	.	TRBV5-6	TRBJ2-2	CASSRPLGRTGELFF	TGTGCCAGCAGTCGGCCCCTAGGACGGACCGGGGAGCTGTTTTTT
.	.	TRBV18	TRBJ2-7	CASSPNGGGGHSYEQYF	TGTGCCAGCTCACCTAACGGAGGGGGCGGTCATTCCTACGAGCAGTACTTC
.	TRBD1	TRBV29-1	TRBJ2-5	CSGSGTGEETQYF	TGCAGCGGGTCCGGGACAGGGGAAGAGACCCAGTACTTC
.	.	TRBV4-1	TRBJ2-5	CASSPGRDGGAVGETQYF	TGCGCCAGCAGCCCGGGGCGGGACGGCGGAGCGGTAGGAGAGACCCAGTACTTC
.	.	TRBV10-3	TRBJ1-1	CAIRPGTLNTEAFF	TGTGCCATCAGACCCGGGACACTGAACACTGAAGCTTTCTTT
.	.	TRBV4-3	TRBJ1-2	CASSQEVRVGGYTF	TGCGCCAGCAGCCAAGAGGTCAGGGTAGGGGGCTACACCTTC
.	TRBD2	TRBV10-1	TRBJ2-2	CASITLASGMDGELFF	TGCGCCAGCATAACTCTGGCTAGCGGGATGGACGGGGAGCTGTTTTTT
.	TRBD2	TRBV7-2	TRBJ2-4	CASSLAGLAGGPYGIQYF	TGTGCCAGCAGCTTAGCGGGACTAGCGGGAGGGCCCTATGGGATTCAGTACTTC
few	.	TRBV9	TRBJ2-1	CASSGPRPRVSYNEQFF	TGTGCCAGCAGCGGGCCCCGGCCTAGGGTCTCCTACAATGAGCAGTTCTTC
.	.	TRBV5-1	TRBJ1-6	CASSLNGGGAPLHF	TGCGCCAGCAGCTTGAACGGAGGGGGAGCACCCCTCCACTTT
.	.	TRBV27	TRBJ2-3	CASGRGSYTDTQYF	TGTGCCAGCGGCCGAGGGAGCTACACAGATACGCAGTATTTT
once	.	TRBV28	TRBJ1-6	CASSSLRVYSYNSPLHF	TGTGCCAGCAGTTCCCTTAGGGTGTACTCCTATAATTCACCCCTCCACTTT
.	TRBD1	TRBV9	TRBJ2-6	CASSFQGGQFGANVLTF	TGTGCCAGCAGCTTCCAAGGGGGACAGTTCGGGGCCAACGTCCTGACTTTC
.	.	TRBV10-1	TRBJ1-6	CASSEGSRFSPLHF	TGCGCCAGCAGTGAGGGTTCTCGTTTTTCACCCCTCCACTTT
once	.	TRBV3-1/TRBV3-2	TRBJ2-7	CASSLRRQGPYEQYF	TGTGCCAGCAGCCTGCGGCGCCAGGGTCCCTACGAGCAGTACTTC
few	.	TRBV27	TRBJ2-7	CASSSSYEQYF	TGTGCCAGCAGTTCCTCTTACGAGCAGTACTTC
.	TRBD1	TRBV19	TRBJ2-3	CASSILGETGGRDTQYF	TGTGCCAGTAGTATCCTCGGGGAGACAGGGGGGCGGGATACGCAGTATTTT
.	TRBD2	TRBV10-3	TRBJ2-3	CAISASGRGTDTQYF	TGTGCCATCAGTGCTAGCGGGAGGGGTACAGATACGCAGTATTTT
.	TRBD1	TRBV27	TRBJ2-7	CASSSTGRADEQYF	TGTGCCAGCAGTTCGACAGGGAGAGCCGACGAGCAGTACTTC
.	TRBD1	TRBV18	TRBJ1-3	CASSPDRVEGNTIYF	TGTGCCAGCTCGCCAGACAGGGTGGAAGGAAACACCATATATTTT